The clone carrying this TCR beta chain was recorded a few times. For the library, individual cDNA molecules each received unique molecular identifiers. MiXCR was run by TCRdb on the RACE reads, yielding one entry per CDR3 protein. The table lists about 160,000 distinct CDR3 sequences, 25% to 35% of them singletons. Time point: patch test 3, about 24 weeks after DPC sensitization. Treatment indicated: therapeutic diphenylcyclopropenone sensitization with weekly scalp DPC. Germline V gene data show CDR1 as MGHRA and CDR2 as YSYEKL. CDR3 length: 18 residues. V gave up 1 base and J gave up 1 base, with 17 bases separating them. These data originate in a study of human T cells and chemical hapten exposure. Study summary: Sensitization used 2% DPC on around 2 cm by around 2 cm upper inner arm skin. Read at 6 days, the patch tests placed 0.01% DPC on the upper back.

The rearrangement joins TRBV4-1 to TRBJ1-5; D not certain. Sequences were derived from whole blood, sampled in connection with sensitization to the hapten diphenylcyclopropenone (DPC). This sequence was found in a woman between 18 and 30 years old with alopecia areata. Some clones in this sample may be carry-over from other donors' samples. This CDR3 is CASSQAAVGSRSNQPQHF. CDR3 in DNA: TGCGCCAGCAGCCAAGCGGCGGTTGGGTCACGGAGCAATCAGCCCCAGCATTTT.